The 14 T cell receptor beta chains in this list originate from one sample, sequenced in a study of Graves' ophthalmopathy and Graves' hyperthyroidism. Amplifying from RNA transcripts, the study obtained TCR beta CDR3 regions. Second-round multiplex PCR followed a first-round RT-PCR using HTBI primers. TCRdb passed the multiplex PCR reads through MiXCR, listing each CDR3 protein once. The sample lists a few hundred thousand distinct CDR3 sequences, 20% to 25% occurring once. What was sequenced was peripheral blood. The receptors derive from a woman aged 50 to 60 with Graves' ophthalmopathy.

In its sample, this clonotype was seen a few times. V and J are TRBV24-1 and TRBJ2-7, with 8 bases that match TRBD1. The length of the CDR3 is 16 residues. The V gene end was trimmed by 4 bases and the J gene end by 3 bases; junction bases not matched to a gene: 10. The V gene's germline CDR1 is KGHDR and CDR2 SFDVKD. Here the CDR3 DNA reads TGTGCCACCAGTGAGGGTAGTGGACAGGGTATCTACGAGCAGTACTTC. This encodes CATSEGSGQGIYEQYF.

The chain recombines TRBV14 with TRBJ1-3; the D is unclear. Germline loops: CDR1 SGHDN, CDR2 FVKESK. The V gene lost 6 bases and the J gene lost 0 bases, with 12 bases spanning the gap. There are 15 residues in the CDR3. The CDR3 coding sequence is TGTGCCAGCAGGCCGTCGGGAGGCTCTGGAAACACCATATATTTT. Translation gives CASRPSGGSGNTIYF.

The table lists this clonotype with many counts. The chain combines TRBV20-1 with TRBJ2-5, with 10 bases fitting TRBD1. Germline loops: CDR1 DFQATT, CDR2 SNEGSKA (reference sequence). V dropped 4 bases and J dropped 4; count of bases not matched to a gene: 9. CDR3 size: 15 residues. CDR3 sequence reads: CSATTTGTGVETQYF. CDR3 DNA sequence: TGCAGTGCTACGACTACCGGGACAGGGGTAGAGACCCAGTACTTC.

This clonotype was picked up many times. V and J are TRBV7-9 and TRBJ2-7; 7 bases are a match to TRBD1. The CDR3 is 15 residues long. The V and J ends lost 6 bases and 1 base, in that order; junction bases with no gene match: 9. From germline, CDR1 is SEHNR and CDR2 FQNEAQ (reference sequence). DNA for the CDR3: TGTGCCAGCAGTAGTGAGGGGACAGCGTCCTACGAGCAGTACTTC. The encoded protein is CASSSEGTASYEQYF.

The chain employs TRBV5-5 and TRBJ1-5, with 8 positions matching TRBD1. With 2 bases clipped from V and 2 bases from J, the junction kept 3 bases outside the gene matches. The length of the CDR3 is 15 residues. CDR1 and CDR2 from the germline V gene are SGHKS and YYEKEE (reference sequence). In DNA form, the CDR3 reads TGTGCCAGCAGCTTAAGGGGACAGGGCAATCAGCCCCAGCATTTT. This encodes CASSLRGQGNQPQHF.

V gene TRBV25-1 combines with J gene TRBJ2-7; 7 bases align to TRBD1. This CDR3 region has 15 residues. Germline V lookup: CDR1 MGHDK, CDR2 SYGVNS. The V segment lost 6 bases and the J segment 2 bases; nucleotides outside the gene matches: 10. This CDR3 is CASRRRTGTAYEQYF. CDR3 coding DNA: TGTGCCAGCAGGAGACGAACCGGGACAGCCTACGAGCAGTACTTC.

V gene TRBV19 combines with J gene TRBJ1-5; 8 bases fit TRBD1. The CDR3 covers 13 residues. Looked up from germline, CDR1 is LNHDA and CDR2 is SQIVND (reference sequence). The J segment lost 7 bases and the V segment lost 5 bases, leaving 4 bases of the junction unmatched. The CDR3 region is CASSDRGWQPQHF. In DNA, the CDR3 is TGTGCCAGTAGTGACAGGGGATGGCAGCCCCAGCATTTT. The entire variable domain, with the rest obtained from reference TRBV19 and TRBJ1-5, is as follows: DGGITQSPKYLFRKEGQNVTLSCEQNLNHDAMYWYRQDPGQGLRLIYYSQIVNDFQKGDIAEGYSVSREKKESFPLTVTSAQKNPTAFYLCASSDRGWQPQHFGDGTRLSIL.

This clonotype was detected ten times or more. The chain uses TRBV5-5 and TRBJ1-2, with D perhaps TRBD1 (5 bases). The germline CDR1 and CDR2 sequences are SGHKS and YYEKEE (reference sequence). Trimming shortened V by 2 bases and J by 2 bases, and 13 bases separated the two germline ends. This CDR3 has 15 residues. CDR3 sequence reads: CASSFPGLGNYGYTF. The CDR3, as DNA: TGTGCCAGCAGCTTTCCGGGGCTGGGGAACTATGGCTACACCTTC.

J is TRBJ2-2 and V is TRBV18; D not certain. The CDR3 loop spans 15 amino acids. The V end lost 1 base, the J end lost 2 bases, and 8 bases lay between the germline ends. Germline CDR1 KGHSH, CDR2 LQKENI. The CDR3 sequence is CASSPLATNTGELFF. CDR3 nucleotides: TGTGCCAGCTCACCACTCGCTACCAACACCGGGGAGCTGTTTTTT.

This clonotype was counted many times. The chain links TRBV12-3 or TRBV12-4 to TRBJ2-7; D is unclear. V was clipped by 8 bases and J by 3 bases, with 11 bases between them. This CDR3 is built from 12 residues. CDR3 residues: CASGPTRYEQYF. The CDR3 DNA sequence: TGTGCCAGCGGCCCGACCCGCTACGAGCAGTACTTC.

This clonotype was counted between two and nine times. The J gene is TRBJ2-2, the V gene TRBV12-3 or TRBV12-4; no reliable D call. V gave up 6 bases and J gave up 1 base, with 9 bases separating them. The CDR3 extends over 14 amino acids. CDR3 sequence reads: CASSRLWNTGELFF. The CDR3 nucleotides read TGTGCCAGCAGCCGCTTGTGGAACACCGGGGAGCTGTTTTTT.

This clonotype has a handful of counts. With a much larger clone just one base away, this may be a read error. The chain couples TRBV27 to TRBJ2-7; D is perhaps TRBD2 (6 bases). The V gene's germline CDR1 is MNHEY and CDR2 SMNVEV (reference sequence). The CDR3 sequence is 16 residues long. The chain's CDR3 is CAGRPRGLAFIYEQYF. The CDR3 bases are TGTGCCGGCAGGCCCCGCGGGCTAGCGTTCATTTACGAGCAGTACTTC.

This clonotype was observed many times. This rearrangement joins TRBV10-3 to TRBJ2-7; TRBD2 might be the D (5 bases). The CDR3 has 14 amino acids. Trimming cost V 2 bases and J 5 bases, with 13 bases left between them. Germline lookup yields CDR1 ENHRY and CDR2 SYGVKD. CDR3 protein: CAISEDLRAHEQYF. The CDR3 DNA follows: TGTGCCATCAGTGAGGATTTGCGGGCTCACGAGCAGTACTTC.

This clonotype appeared many times. The V call is TRBV10-3, the J call TRBJ2-7; TRBD2 agrees at 7 bases. V shed 0 bases and J 6 bases; nucleotides not matched to a gene: 5. This CDR3 is 14 amino acids long. The germline V gene encodes CDR1 ENHRY and CDR2 SYGVKD. The CDR3 DNA follows: TGTGCCATCAGTGAGTCGACGGGGGGTCCCGAGCAGTACTTC. It codes for CAISESTGGPEQYF.